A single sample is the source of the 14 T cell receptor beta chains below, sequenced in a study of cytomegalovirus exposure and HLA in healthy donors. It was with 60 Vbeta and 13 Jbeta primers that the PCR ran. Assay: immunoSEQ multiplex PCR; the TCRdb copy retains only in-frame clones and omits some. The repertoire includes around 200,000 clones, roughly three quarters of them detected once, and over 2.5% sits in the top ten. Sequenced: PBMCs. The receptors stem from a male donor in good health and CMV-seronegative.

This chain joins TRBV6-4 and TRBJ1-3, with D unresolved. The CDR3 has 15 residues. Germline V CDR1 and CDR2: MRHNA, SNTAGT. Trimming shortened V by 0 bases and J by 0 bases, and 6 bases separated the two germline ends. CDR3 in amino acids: CASSDSRGSGNTIYF. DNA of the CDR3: TGTGCCAGCAGTGACTCCCGGGGCTCTGGAAACACCATATATTTT.

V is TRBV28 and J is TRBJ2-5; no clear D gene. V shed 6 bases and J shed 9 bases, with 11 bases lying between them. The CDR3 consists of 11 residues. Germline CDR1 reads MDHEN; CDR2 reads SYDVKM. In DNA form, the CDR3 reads TGTGCCAGCAGAACTTTCCGGGCCCAGTACTTC. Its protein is CASRTFRAQYF.

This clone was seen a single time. As DNA, the CDR3 is TGTGCCAGCAGCGCACCACAGGGGAAAAGGGTTAATTCACCCCTCCACTTT. Translating gives CASSAPQGKRVNSPLHF. The chain links TRBV9 to TRBJ1-6; 7 bases align to TRBD1. CDR1 is SGDLS, CDR2 YYNGEE, per germline. The CDR3 has 17 amino acids. V lost 3 bases, J lost 6 bases, and 12 bases stayed unmatched.

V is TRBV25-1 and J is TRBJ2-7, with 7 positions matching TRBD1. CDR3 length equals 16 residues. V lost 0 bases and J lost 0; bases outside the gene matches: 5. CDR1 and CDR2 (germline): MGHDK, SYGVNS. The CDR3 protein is CASSEYWTGRSYEQYF. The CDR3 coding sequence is TGTGCCAGCAGTGAATATTGGACAGGCCGCTCCTACGAGCAGTACTTC.

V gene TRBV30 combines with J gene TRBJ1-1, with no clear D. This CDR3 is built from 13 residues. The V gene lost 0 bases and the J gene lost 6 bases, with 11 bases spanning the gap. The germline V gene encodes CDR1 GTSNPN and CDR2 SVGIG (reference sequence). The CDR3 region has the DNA TGTGCCTGGAGTGTATACGGGGTCGCTGAAGCTTTCTTT. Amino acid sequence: CAWSVYGVAEAFF.

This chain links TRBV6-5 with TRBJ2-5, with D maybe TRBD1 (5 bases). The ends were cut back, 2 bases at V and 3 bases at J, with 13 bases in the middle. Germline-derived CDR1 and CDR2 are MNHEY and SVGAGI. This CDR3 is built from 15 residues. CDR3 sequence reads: CASSYRQGGEETQYF. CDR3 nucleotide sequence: TGTGCCAGCAGTTACCGGCAGGGTGGAGAAGAGACCCAGTACTTC.

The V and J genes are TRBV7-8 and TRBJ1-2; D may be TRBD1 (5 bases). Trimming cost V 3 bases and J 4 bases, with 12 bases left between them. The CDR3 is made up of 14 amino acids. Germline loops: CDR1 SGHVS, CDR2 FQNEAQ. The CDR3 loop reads CASSFARGSYGYTF. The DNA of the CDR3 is TGTGCCAGCAGCTTCGCAAGGGGATCCTATGGCTACACCTTC.

For the CDR3, the DNA is TGTGCCAGCAGTGAAAGCCGTGCTAGCACAGATACGCAGTATTTT. The encoded protein is CASSESRASTDTQYF. The chain combines TRBV2 with TRBJ2-3; D unclear. V was pared by 2 bases and J by 0 bases, with 9 bases between. CDR3 size: 15 residues. CDR1 is SNHLY and CDR2 is FYNNEI in the germline V gene.

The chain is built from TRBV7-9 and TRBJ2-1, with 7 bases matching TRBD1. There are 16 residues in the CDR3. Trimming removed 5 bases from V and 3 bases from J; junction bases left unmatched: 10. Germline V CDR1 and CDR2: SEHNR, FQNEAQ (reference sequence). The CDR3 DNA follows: TGTGCCAGCAGCGCCCGGGACAGTGGTCTCTACAATGAGCAGTTCTTC. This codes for CASSARDSGLYNEQFF.

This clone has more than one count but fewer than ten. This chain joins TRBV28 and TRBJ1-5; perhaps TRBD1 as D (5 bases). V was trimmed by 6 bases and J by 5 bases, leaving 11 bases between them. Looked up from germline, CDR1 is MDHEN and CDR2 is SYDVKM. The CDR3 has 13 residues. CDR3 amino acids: CASRPGGDQPQHF. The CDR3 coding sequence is TGTGCCAGCAGGCCGGGGGGGGATCAGCCCCAGCATTTT.

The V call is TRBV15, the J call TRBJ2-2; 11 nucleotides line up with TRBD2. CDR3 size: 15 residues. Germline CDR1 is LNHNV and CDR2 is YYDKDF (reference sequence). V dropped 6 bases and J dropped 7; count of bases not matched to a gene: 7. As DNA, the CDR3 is TGTGCCACCAGTTTAGCGGGGGGGCCCCTCGGGGAGCTGTTTTTT. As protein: CATSLAGGPLGELFF.

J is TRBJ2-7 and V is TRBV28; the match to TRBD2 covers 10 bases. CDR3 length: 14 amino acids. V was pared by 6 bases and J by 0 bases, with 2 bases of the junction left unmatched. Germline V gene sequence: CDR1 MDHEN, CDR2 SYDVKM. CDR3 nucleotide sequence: TGTGCCAGCAGCACTAGCGGGGCCTCCTACGAGCAGTACTTC. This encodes CASSTSGASYEQYF.

CDR3 nucleotides: TGCAGCGCCCTTCCAGGCACTGAAGCTTTCTTT. Translated, it gives CSALPGTEAFF. V gene TRBV29-1 combines with J gene TRBJ1-1, with D unresolved. This CDR3 is built from 11 residues. The V end lost 7 bases, the J end lost 4 bases, and 10 bases lay between the germline ends. Germline values: CDR1 SQVTM, CDR2 ANQGSEA.

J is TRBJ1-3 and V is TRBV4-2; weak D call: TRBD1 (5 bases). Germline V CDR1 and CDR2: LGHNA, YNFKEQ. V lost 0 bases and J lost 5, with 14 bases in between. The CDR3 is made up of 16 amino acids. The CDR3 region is CASSQEITAGRNTIYF. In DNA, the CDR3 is TGTGCCAGCAGCCAAGAGATTACGGCAGGGAGAAACACCATATATTTT.